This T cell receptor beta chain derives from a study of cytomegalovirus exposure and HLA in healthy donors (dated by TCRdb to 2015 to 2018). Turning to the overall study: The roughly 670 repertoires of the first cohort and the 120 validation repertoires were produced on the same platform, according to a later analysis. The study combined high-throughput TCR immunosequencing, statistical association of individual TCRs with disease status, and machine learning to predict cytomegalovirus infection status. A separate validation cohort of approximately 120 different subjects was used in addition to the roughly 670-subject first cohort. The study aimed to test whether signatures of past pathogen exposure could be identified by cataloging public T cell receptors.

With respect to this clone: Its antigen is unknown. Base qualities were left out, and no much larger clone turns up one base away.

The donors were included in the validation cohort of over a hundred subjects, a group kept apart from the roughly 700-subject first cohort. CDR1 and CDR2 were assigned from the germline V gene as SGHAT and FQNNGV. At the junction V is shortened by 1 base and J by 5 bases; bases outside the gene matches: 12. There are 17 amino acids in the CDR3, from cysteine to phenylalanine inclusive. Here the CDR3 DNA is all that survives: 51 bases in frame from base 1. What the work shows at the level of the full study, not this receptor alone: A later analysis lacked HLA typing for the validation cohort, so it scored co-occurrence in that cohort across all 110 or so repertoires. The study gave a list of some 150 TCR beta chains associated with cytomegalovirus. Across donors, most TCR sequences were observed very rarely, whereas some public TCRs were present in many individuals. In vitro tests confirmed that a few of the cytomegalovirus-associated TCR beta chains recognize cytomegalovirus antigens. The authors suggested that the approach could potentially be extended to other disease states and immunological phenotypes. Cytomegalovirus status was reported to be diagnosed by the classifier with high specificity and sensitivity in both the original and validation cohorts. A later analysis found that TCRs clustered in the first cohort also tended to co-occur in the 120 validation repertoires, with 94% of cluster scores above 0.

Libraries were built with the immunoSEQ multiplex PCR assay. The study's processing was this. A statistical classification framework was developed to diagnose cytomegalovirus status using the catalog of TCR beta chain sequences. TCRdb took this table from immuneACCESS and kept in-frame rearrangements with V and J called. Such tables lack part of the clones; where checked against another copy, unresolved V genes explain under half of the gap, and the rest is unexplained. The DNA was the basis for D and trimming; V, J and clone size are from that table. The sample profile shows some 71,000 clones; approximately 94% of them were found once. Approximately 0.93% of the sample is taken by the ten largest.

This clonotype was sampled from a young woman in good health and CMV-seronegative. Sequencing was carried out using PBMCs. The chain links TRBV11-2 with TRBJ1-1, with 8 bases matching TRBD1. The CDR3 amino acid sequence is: CASSLVPGQGRGTEAFF. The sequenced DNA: TGTGCCAGCAGCTTAGTCCCAGGACAGGGAAGAGGAACTGAAGCTTTCTTT.